This TCR beta chain was identified during a study of blood T cells in healthy people across ages. As regards this clonotype: Antigen specificity is unknown.

A second PCR, run for roughly 7 to 11 cycles, used a sample-barcoded 5' primer plus a J-beta primer mix. TCRdb independently ran MiXCR on the 5' RACE reads; one entry per CDR3 protein. The profile shows 750,000 to 950,000 distinct CDR3 sequences, almost 30% of them singletons. Notes on the study in general: Donor CMV status was unknown, possibly confounding expanded clonotype changes.

Each sample used at least 6 million PBMCs. The CDR3 sequence is 15 residues long. Germline lookup yields CDR1 LNHNV and CDR2 YYDKDF (reference sequence). V lost 3 bases and J 4 bases, leaving 15 bases between the germline ends. These data were also filed under a second study, of T cells of mothers and their children. This second report adds: A slight, non-significant increase in overlap was found for related mother-child pairs relative to unrelated pairs.

The origin of this receptor is a woman in her 40s in good health. Sequenced material: blood. The chain is built from TRBV15 and TRBJ1-2, with a possible D match to TRBD1 (6 bases). This chain's CDR3 is CATSSGGGAPYGYTF. The DNA for the CDR3 is TGTGCCACCAGCAGCGGTGGGGGGGCCCCCTATGGCTACACCTTC.